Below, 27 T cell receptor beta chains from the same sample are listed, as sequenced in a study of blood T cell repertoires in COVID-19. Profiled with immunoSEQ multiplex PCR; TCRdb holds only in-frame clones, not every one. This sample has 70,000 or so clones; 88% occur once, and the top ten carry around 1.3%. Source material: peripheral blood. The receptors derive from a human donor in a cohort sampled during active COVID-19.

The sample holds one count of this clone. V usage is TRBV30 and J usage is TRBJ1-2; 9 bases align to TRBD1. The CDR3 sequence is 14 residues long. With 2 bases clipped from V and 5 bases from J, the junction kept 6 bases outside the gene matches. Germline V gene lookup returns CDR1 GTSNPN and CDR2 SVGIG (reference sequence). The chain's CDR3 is CAWSRGQGAYGYTF. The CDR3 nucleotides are TGTGCCTGGAGTAGGGGACAGGGAGCATATGGCTACACCTTC.

The DNA for the CDR3 is TGTGCCAGTAGTATCGGTACCCGAACAGGCTTACCCGAGCAGTACTTC. This encodes CASSIGTRTGLPEQYF. V is TRBV19 and J is TRBJ2-7, with D perhaps matching TRBD1 (5 bases). CDR1 is LNHDA, CDR2 SQIVND, per germline (reference sequence). V lost 3 bases, J lost 6 bases, and 21 bases lay in between. There are 16 residues in the CDR3.

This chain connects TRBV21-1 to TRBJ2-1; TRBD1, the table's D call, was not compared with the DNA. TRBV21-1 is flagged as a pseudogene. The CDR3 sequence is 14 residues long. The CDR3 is CASSRTGRRNEQFF. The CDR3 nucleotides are TGTGCCAGCAGCAGGACAGGGAGGCGTAATGAGCAGTTCTTC.

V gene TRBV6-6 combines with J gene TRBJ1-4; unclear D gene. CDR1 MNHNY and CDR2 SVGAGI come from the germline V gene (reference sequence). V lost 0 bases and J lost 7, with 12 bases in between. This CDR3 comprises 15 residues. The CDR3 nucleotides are TGTGCCAGCAGTTACTCCCTTAACCCGAGTGAAAAACTGTTTTTT. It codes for CASSYSLNPSEKLFF.

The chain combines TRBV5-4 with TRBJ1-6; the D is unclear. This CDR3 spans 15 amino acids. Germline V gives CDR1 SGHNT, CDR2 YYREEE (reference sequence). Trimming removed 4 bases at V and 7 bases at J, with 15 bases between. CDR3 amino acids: CASSARGRLNSPLHF. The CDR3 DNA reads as TGTGCCAGCAGCGCGCGAGGAAGGCTGAATTCACCCCTCCACTTT.

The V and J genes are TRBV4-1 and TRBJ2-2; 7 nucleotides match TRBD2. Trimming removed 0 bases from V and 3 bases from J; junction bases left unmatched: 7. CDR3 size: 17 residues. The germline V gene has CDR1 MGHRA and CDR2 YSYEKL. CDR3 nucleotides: TGCGCCAGCAGCCAAGAGTGGCGGGAGTTGTACACCGGGGAGCTGTTTTTT. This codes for CASSQEWRELYTGELFF.

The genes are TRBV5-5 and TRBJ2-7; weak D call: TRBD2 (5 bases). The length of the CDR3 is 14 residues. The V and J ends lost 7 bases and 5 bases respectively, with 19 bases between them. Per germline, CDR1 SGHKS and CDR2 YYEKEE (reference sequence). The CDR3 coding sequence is TGTGCCAGCGGGCCTCGATGGGGAGACAACGAGCAGTACTTC. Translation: CASGPRWGDNEQYF.

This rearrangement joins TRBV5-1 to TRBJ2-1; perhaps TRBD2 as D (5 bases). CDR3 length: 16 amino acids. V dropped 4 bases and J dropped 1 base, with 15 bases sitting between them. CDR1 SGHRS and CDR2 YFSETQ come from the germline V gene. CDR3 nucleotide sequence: TGCGCCAGCAGCGAACAAGAAGCGGTTTCCTACAATGAGCAGTTCTTC. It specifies CASSEQEAVSYNEQFF.

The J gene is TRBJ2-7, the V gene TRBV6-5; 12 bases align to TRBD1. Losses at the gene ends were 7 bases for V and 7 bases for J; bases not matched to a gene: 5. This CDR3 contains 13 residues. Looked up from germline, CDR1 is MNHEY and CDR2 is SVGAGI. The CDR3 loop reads CASTGTGGGEQYF. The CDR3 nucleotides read TGTGCCAGCACCGGGACAGGGGGCGGAGAGCAGTACTTC.

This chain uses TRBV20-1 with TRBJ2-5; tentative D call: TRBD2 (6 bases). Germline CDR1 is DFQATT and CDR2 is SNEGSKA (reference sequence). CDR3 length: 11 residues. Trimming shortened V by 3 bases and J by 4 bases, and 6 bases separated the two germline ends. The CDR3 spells CSARGGETQYF. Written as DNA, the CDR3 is TGCAGTGCTAGGGGGGGAGAGACCCAGTACTTC.

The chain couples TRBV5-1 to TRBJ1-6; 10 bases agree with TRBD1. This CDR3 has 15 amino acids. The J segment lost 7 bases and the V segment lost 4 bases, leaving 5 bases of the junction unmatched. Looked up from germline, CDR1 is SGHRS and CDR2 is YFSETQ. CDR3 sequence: CASSPGQGLNSPLHF. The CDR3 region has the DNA TGCGCCAGCAGCCCGGGACAGGGGCTCAATTCACCCCTCCACTTT.

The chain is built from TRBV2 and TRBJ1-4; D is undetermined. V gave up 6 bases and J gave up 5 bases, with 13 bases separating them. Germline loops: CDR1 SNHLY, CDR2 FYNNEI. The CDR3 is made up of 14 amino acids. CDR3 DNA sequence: TGTGCCAGCAGCCGTCGGGTTGCAAATGAAAAACTGTTTTTT. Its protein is CASSRRVANEKLFF.

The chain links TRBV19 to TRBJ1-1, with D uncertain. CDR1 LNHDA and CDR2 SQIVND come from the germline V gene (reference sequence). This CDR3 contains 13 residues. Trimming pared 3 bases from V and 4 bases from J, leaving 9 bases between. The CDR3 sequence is CASSIWGGTEAFF. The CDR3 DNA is TGTGCCAGTAGTATTTGGGGAGGCACTGAAGCTTTCTTT. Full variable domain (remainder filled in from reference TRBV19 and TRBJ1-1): DGGITQSPKYLFRKEGQNVTLSCEQNLNHDAMYWYRQDPGQGLRLIYYSQIVNDFQKGDIAEGYSVSREKKESFPLTVTSAQKNPTAFYLCASSIWGGTEAFFGQGTRLTVV.

The CDR3 region is CATSRDLEQYF. CDR3 sequence (DNA): TGTGCCACCAGCAGAGATCTCGAGCAGTACTTC. The chain is built from TRBV15 and TRBJ2-7; D unclear. The CDR3 covers 11 residues. V lost 0 bases and J 6 bases, leaving 3 bases between the germline ends. The germline gives CDR1 LNHNV, CDR2 YYDKDF (reference sequence). Full variable domain (missing parts from reference TRBV15 and TRBJ2-7): DAMVIQNPRYQVTQFGKPVTLSCSQTLNHNVMYWYQQKSSQAPKLLFHYYDKDFNNEADTPDNFQSRRPNTSFCFLDIRSPGLGDTAMYLCATSRDLEQYFGPGTRLTVT.

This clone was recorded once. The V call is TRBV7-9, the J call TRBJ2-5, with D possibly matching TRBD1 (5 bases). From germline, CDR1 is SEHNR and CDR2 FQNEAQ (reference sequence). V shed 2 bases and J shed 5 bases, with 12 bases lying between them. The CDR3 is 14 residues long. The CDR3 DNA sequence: TGTGCCAGCAGCTTATGGCAGGGCCGGGAGACCCAGTACTTC. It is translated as CASSLWQGRETQYF.

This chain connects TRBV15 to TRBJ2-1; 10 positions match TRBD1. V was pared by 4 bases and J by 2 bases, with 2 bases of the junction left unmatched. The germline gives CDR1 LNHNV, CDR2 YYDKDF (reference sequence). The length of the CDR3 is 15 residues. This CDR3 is CATSKGQGTYNEQFF. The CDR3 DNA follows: TGTGCCACCAGCAAGGGACAGGGGACCTACAATGAGCAGTTCTTC.

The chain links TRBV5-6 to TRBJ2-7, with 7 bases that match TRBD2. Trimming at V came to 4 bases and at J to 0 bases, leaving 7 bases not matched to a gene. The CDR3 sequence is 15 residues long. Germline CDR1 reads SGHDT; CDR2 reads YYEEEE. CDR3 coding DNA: TGTGCCAGCAGCGCACTAGCGATCAGCTCCTACGAGCAGTACTTC. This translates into CASSALAISSYEQYF.

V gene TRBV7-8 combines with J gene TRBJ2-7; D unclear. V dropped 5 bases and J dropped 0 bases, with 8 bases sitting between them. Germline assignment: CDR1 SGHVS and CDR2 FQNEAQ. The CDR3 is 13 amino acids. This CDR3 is CASSPAVSYEQYV. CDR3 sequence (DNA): TGTGCCAGCAGCCCGGCGGTCTCCTACGAGCAGTACGTC.

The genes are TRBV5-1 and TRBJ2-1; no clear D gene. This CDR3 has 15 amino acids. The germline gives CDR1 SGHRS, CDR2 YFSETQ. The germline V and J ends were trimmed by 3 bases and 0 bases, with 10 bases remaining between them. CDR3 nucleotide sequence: TGCGCCAGCAGCTCGAGCGTTGGCTCCTACAATGAGCAGTTCTTC. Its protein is CASSSSVGSYNEQFF.

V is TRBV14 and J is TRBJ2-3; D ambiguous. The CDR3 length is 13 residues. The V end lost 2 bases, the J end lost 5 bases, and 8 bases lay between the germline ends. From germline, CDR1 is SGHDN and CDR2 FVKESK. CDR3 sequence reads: CASSQYLGDTQYF. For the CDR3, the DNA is TGTGCCAGCAGCCAATATCTAGGAGATACGCAGTATTTT.

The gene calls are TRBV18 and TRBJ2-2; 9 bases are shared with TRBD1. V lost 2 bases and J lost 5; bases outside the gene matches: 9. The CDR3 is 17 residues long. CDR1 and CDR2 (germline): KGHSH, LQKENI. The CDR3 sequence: CASSPSRTGGGTGELFF. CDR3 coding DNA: TGTGCCAGCTCACCATCACGAACAGGGGGCGGAACCGGGGAGCTGTTTTTT.

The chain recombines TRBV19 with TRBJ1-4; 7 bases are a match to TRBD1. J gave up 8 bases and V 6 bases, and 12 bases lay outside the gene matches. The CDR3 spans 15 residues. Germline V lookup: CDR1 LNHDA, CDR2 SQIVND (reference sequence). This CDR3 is CASRGSDLGGEKLFF. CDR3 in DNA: TGTGCCAGTAGGGGAAGCGACTTAGGGGGCGAAAAACTGTTTTTT.

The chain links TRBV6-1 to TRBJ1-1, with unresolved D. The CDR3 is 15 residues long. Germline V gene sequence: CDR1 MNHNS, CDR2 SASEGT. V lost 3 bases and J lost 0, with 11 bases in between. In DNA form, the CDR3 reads TGTGCCAGCAGTGACACCGGGTCCATGAACACTGAAGCTTTCTTT. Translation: CASSDTGSMNTEAFF.

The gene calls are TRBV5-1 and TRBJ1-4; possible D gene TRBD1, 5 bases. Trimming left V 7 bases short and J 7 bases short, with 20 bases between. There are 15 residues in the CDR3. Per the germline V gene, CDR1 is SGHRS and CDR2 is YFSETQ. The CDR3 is CASQSNGDSGEKLFF. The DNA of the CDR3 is TGCGCCAGCCAATCGAACGGGGACTCTGGTGAAAAACTGTTTTTT.

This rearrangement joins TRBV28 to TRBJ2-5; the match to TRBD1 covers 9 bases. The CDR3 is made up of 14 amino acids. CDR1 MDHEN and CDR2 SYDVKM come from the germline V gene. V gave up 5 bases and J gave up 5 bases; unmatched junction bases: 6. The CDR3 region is CASSTDRGWETQYF. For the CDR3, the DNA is TGTGCCAGCAGTACGGACAGGGGATGGGAGACCCAGTACTTC. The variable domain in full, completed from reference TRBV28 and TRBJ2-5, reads DVKVTQSSRYLVKRTGEKVFLECVQDMDHENMFWYRQDPGLGLRLIYFSYDVKMKEKGDIPEGYSVSREKKERFSLILESASTNQTSMYLCASSTDRGWETQYFGPGTRLLVL.

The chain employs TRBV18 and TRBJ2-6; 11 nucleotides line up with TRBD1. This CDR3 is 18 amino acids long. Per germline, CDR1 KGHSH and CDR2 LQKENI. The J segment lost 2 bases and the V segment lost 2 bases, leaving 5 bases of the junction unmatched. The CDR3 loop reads CASSPSGTGGPGANVLTF. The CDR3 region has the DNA TGTGCCAGCTCACCATCCGGGACAGGGGGTCCTGGGGCCAACGTCCTGACTTTC.

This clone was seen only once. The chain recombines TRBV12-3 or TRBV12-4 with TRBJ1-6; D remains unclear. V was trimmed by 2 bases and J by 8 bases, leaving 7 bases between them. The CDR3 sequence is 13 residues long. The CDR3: CASSLYTYSPLHF. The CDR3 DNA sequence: TGTGCCAGCAGTTTATACACCTATTCACCCCTCCACTTT.